Given below is one T cell receptor beta chain in context. Antigen unknown. Between the trimmed V and J ends, which lost 1 base and 1 base, there was a span of 9 bases. Germline V gives CDR1 SEHNR, CDR2 FQNEAQ (reference sequence). This CDR3 has 15 amino acids. The data were taken from a study of shared clonotypes between healthy human individuals. CD45RO-negative, CCR7-positively selected cells formed the naive CD8 fraction, excluding terminally differentiated effector memory CD45RA+ cells. The assay was immunoSEQ multiplex PCR, and TCRdb's table has in-frame clones only and misses some. The sample gives around 640,000 clones, 95% to 97% of which show up once; about 0.12% is in the top ten. Study-wide points: Represented diversity, genetic and exposure-history alike, was limited by few donors.

The TCR sequence derives from a young woman in good health. The source material was naive CD8+ T cells sorted from blood. V and J are TRBV7-9 and TRBJ2-3; a weak D match, TRBD2 (7 bases). The CDR3 DNA is TGTGCCAGCAGCTTAGTGGGGGGGCGCACAGATACGCAGTATTTT. It is translated as CASSLVGGRTDTQYF.